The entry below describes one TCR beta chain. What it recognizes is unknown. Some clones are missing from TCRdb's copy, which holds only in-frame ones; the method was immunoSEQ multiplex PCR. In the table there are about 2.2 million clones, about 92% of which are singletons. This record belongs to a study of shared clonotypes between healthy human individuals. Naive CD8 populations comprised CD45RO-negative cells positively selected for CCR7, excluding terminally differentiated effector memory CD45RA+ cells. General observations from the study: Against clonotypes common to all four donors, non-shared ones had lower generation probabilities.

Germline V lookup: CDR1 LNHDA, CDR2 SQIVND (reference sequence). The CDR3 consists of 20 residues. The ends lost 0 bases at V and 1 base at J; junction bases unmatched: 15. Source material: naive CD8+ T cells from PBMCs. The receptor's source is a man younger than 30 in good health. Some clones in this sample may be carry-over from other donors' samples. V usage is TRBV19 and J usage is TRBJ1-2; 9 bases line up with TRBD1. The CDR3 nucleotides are TGTGCCAGTAGTATAGATCTTGCAAGTTGGGACAGGGAACTTAACTATGGCTACACCTTC. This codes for CASSIDLASWDRELNYGYTF.